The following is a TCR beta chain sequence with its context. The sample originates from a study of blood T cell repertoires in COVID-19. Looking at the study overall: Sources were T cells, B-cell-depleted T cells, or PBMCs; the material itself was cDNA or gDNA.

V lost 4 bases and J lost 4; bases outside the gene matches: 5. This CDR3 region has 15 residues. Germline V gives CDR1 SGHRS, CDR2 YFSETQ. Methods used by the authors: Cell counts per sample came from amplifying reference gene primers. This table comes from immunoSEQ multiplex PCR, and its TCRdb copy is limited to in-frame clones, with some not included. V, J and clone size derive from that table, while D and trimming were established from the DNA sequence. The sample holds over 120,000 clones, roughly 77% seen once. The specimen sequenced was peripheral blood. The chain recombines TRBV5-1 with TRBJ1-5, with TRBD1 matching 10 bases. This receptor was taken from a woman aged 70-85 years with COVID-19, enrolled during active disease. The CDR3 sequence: CASSAGTGENQPQHF. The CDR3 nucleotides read TGCGCCAGCAGCGCCGGGACAGGGGAGAATCAGCCCCAGCATTTT.